A selection of T cell receptor beta chains follows, all from one sample in a study of blood T cell repertoires in COVID-19. Assay: immunoSEQ multiplex PCR; the TCRdb copy retains only in-frame clones and omits some. The table lists around 150,000 clones, around 89% of them singletons. The material sequenced was peripheral blood. The receptors here all came from a human donor with COVID-19, enrolled during active disease. The donor label of this sample is uncertain. CDR3s include the opening cysteine and the closing phenylalanine or tryptophan. Fields, in order: V gene, D gene, J gene, clone size, CDR3 DNA, CDR3 protein. D genes are given only for firm matches. For some rows the clone size is stated as once, few or many, or as a class when expanded; others skip it.

TRBV6-5,TRBD1,TRBJ2-7,.,TGTGCCAGCAGTTACTCACCGGGACAGCCCTACGAGCAGTACTTC,CASSYSPGQPYEQYF
TRBV3-1/TRBV3-2,.,TRBJ1-2,once,TGTGCCAGCAGCCAAGATGCAGGGAATGGCTACACCTTC,CASSQDAGNGYTF
TRBV6-4,TRBD1,TRBJ1-1,once,TGTGCCAGCAGTGAAATGACAGGGAGCACTGAAGCTTTCTTT,CASSEMTGSTEAFF
TRBV2,.,TRBJ1-5,.,TGTGCCAGCAGTGAACCCAGGGCGCCTCCAATTGCAGAGTACTATAGCAATCAGCCCCAGCATTTT,CASSEPRAPPIAEYYSNQPQHF
TRBV6-5,TRBD2,TRBJ2-7,.,TGTGCCCTCAGACGGGGGGTCCACGAGCAGTACTTC,CALRRGVHEQYF
TRBV13,TRBD1,TRBJ1-1,.,TGTGCCAGCAGCTTAGCCCCAGGGGGTGTTACTGAAGCTTTCTTT,CASSLAPGGVTEAFF
TRBV5-8,.,TRBJ1-5,.,TGTGCCAGCAGCTTTTCGGCAGGGTTTCAGCCCCAGCATTTT,CASSFSAGFQPQHF
TRBV19,TRBD1,TRBJ1-2,.,TGTGCCAGTAGACCTACAGGGGACTATGGCTACACCTTC,CASRPTGDYGYTF
TRBV6-5,.,TRBJ1-1,once,TGTGCCAGCACCCCAGGGTCATTGAACACTGAAGCTTTCTTT,CASTPGSLNTEAFF
TRBV5-1,.,TRBJ2-7,.,TGCGCCAGCAGCTTGATCCCGGGGTACGAGCAGTACTTC,CASSLIPGYEQYF
TRBV7-9,.,TRBJ1-3,.,TGTGCCAGCAGGGGACTGTACTCTGGAAACACCATATATTTT,CASRGLYSGNTIYF
TRBV20-1,TRBD2,TRBJ2-7,.,TGCAGTGCTAGTAAAGGACTAGCGGGAGTGTACGAGCAGTACTTC,CSASKGLAGVYEQYF
TRBV30,TRBD1,TRBJ2-1,once,TGTGCCTGGAGTGTAGGGGTCCGGCAGGGGGAGTTCTTC,CAWSVGVRQGEFF
TRBV9,.,TRBJ1-4,.,TGTGCCAGCAGTGAAAGGGGAGGTGAAAAACTGTTTTTT,CASSERGGEKLFF
TRBV11-2,TRBD1,TRBJ1-3,.,TGTGCCAGCAGCCGACGACAGGGGTTTATCTCTGGAAACACCATATATTTT,CASSRRQGFISGNTIYF
TRBV5-6,.,TRBJ1-1,.,TGTGCCAGCAGCTTTCGCGGGTTACTGAACACTGAAGCTTTCTTT,CASSFRGLLNTEAFF
TRBV10-3,TRBD2,TRBJ2-1,.,TGTGCCATCAGTGAGGGACTAGCGGGAAACAATGAGCAGTTCTTC,CAISEGLAGNNEQFF
TRBV30,.,TRBJ1-5,.,TGTGCCTGGAGTCCGCTTGCGGGACAGCCCCAGCATTTT,CAWSPLAGQPQHF
TRBV7-9,TRBD1,TRBJ2-7,.,TGTGCCAGCAGCCCCTCCGGGACAGGGCTCTACGAGCAGTACTTC,CASSPSGTGLYEQYF